This T cell receptor (beta chain) was retrieved from a study of cytomegalovirus exposure and HLA in healthy donors. Vbeta (60) and Jbeta (13) primers were used in the PCR. TCRdb's copy holds only in-frame clones and misses some; the assay was immunoSEQ multiplex PCR. The sample has 150,000 or so clones, over 60% seen once. Trimming removed 2 bases at V and 5 bases at J, with 19 bases between. The length of the CDR3 is 16 residues. Germline loops: CDR1 ENHRY, CDR2 SYGVKD. This clone was counted only a few times. Its antigen is not known. Whole-study results and caveats: Several top significant clusters appeared, in a later analysis, to be linked to common viral pathogens.

The rearrangement links TRBV10-3 to TRBJ2-7; D is perhaps TRBD2 (6 bases). The specimen sequenced was PBMCs. This TCR derives from a girl aged 10 to 17 in good health and CMV-seronegative. Here the CDR3 DNA reads TGTGCCATCAGTGAGGAGGCCAGTGGGGGGTTGAACGAGCAGTACTTC. Amino acid sequence: CAISEEASGGLNEQYF.